This T cell receptor beta chain was sequenced in a study of shared clonotypes between healthy human individuals (dated by TCRdb to 2020 to 2021). About the full investigation: The cohort comprised two women and a few men aged 18 to 49 years. Per donor, leukapheresis produced somewhere between about 0.9 and 9.5 billion PBMCs. Libraries were prepared and TCR repertoires were sequenced by different laboratories using diverse techniques, in order to increase sequencing depth and limit assay-specific biases. For each donor, CD4 naive and CD4 memory were each run on three plates, CD8 naive on two plates, and CD8 memory on one plate. The study deeply sequenced blood TCR repertoires of about five healthy adults to estimate repertoire size and the extent of clonotype sharing between individuals.

CD8 naive samples consisted of CD45RO-negative cells that were positively selected for CCR7, yielding a CD45RA+CCR7+ population without TemRA cells. Donors were healthy HIV-negative adults with no recently reported acute infections or vaccinations. Every donor was a Caucasian adult residing in Nashville, Tennessee, USA. After blood collection by leukapheresis, PBMCs were isolated using Ficoll-Histopaque density gradient centrifugation and then cryopreserved in the vapor phase of liquid nitrogen. Purity and quantity of every magnetically sorted T cell population were checked by analytical flow cytometry. Genomic DNA was isolated from each sorted fraction and quantified by UV absorbance on a Nanodrop 2000c. The research as a whole found: Compared with non-shared clonotypes, clonotypes shared by all four sorted-subset donors had higher generation probabilities. Sharing across a few donors was observed for around 5% of naive CD4, 3% to 3.5% of naive CD8, about 2.3% of memory CD4, and about 0.38% of memory CD8 clonotypes. Estimated clonotype richness was generally larger for naive than for memory subsets. Pairwise subsampling indicated that sequencing depth was expected to affect the degree of clonotype sharing among donors. Because the study included only a small number of donors, the genetic and exposure-history diversity represented was limited. Sampling was restricted to blood, and TCR repertoires in tissue are likely to differ from TCR repertoires in blood. Rarefaction of sorted-subset datasets indicated incomplete sequencing despite the large sequencing depth.

Using the deep immunoSEQ assay, multiplex PCR amplified TCR CDR3 regions from genomic DNA. For each cell subset, the extracted genomic DNA was distributed evenly across all wells of several immunoSEQ 96-well plates, and each plate served as one replicate. For sorted subsets, each replicate PCR was loaded with about 0.2 ug genomic DNA, equivalent to 30,000 or so T cell genomes. Purified libraries were measured with a Qubit 3.0 fluorometer, size-checked on a Bioanalyzer 2100, and measured again with the KAPA Library Quantification kit. Every immunoSEQ 96-well plate was sequenced on a dedicated single-read 150-cycle Illumina NextSeq 550 flow cell. The authors processed their data as follows. Because the immunoSEQ output included only junctional sequences and no quality scores, the filtering could not be the same as the filtering used for full-length reads. Sequences were annotated with PyIR, a Python wrapper for IgBLAST v1.9, and V/J genes and CDR3 were assigned using IMGT germline references. Reads were removed for weak V/J assignments (E-value above 1e-6), missing CDR3, stop codons, out-of-frame junctions, or ambiguous translated residues. A V3J clonotype was defined by an identical inferred V gene, J gene, and CDR3 amino acid sequence. To compute the percentage overlap between repertoires, the number of shared unique clonotypes was divided by the size of the smaller repertoire. Repertoire richness was assessed with RTK rarefaction, the Chao1 estimator, and Recon v2.1 estimates of unobserved clonotypes. Generation probabilities were computed with OLGA for all TCRbeta clonotypes obtained by the gDNA method from several donors. The table was pulled from immuneACCESS by TCRdb, which kept in-frame rearrangements only. Such tables lose some clones; where checked, under half of the loss comes from unresolved V genes, and the rest has no known cause. For V, J and clone size, that table is used; D and trimming come from the DNA. This sample comprises around 640,000 clones, roughly 95% of them detected only once. The ten largest clonotypes hold 0.11% of the sample.

In regard to this clone: Its antigen specificity is not known. Base qualities are missing; no much larger clone stands one base away.

V is trimmed back by 7 bases and J by 2 bases, and the junction contains 3 bases that no gene match accounts for. Including cysteine and phenylalanine, the CDR3 has 14 amino acids. Of the read, only the CDR3 DNA is kept; its 42 bases are in frame from base 1. Based on the germline V gene, the CDR1 and CDR2 sequences are MNHNS and SASEGT. This TCR was sampled from a woman aged 25 to 39 in good health. The sequenced sample consisted of naive CD8+ T cells sorted from blood. The sample's cell subset or site label, in plain terms: CD45RA+CCR7+. The chain is assembled from TRBV6-1 and TRBJ2-1; TRBD2 lines up with 9 middle nucleotides. CDR3 protein: CASTLAGAYNEQFF. The sequenced DNA: TGTGCCAGCACTTTAGCGGGAGCCTACAATGAGCAGTTCTTC.